This TCR beta chain was sequenced in a study of cytotoxic CD8 clonotypes in ibrutinib-treated CLL (dated by TCRdb to the early 2020s). Broadly, across the study: The cohort was composed of ten to eleven relapsed/refractory and about 15 treatment-naive patients; IGHV unmutated status was identified in approximately 17 patients. Responses were partial in some 24 patients and complete in 2; after median approximately 5.5 years follow-up, some 15 stayed in remission and around 12 progressed. Samples at response were collected after a median of about twelve months of treatment, with a range of 6 to 36 months. On average, each sample had roughly 260,000 productive templates and approximately 89,000 productive rearrangements. Longitudinal samples were available for about 30% of the roughly 86 trial participants. Cryopreserved peripheral blood mononuclear cells were obtained before treatment, at response, and at either sustained remission or disease progression. Patients were still on ibrutinib when every remission and progressive disease sample was collected. General findings and caveats noted by the study authors: Sustained-remission and progressing patients did not have matched sampling times, and lymph node repertoires were not examined. Public clonotypes were rare and either shrank or stayed stable during treatment, and the rise in clonality at ibrutinib response reflected expansion of private clonotypes. Baseline clonality was found to be higher than that of age-matched healthy donors and was strongly correlated with circulating CD8+ T-cell counts. Clonality rose at ibrutinib response, remained stable during sustained remission, and dropped back toward baseline at progression.

Only a few counts were recorded for this clone. No cognate antigen has been identified for it. Base qualities are missing; no much larger clone stands one base away. The intended sense of this specimen's time point label: approximately 2 years on ibrutinib. Approximately 2 micrograms of genomic DNA were extracted from cryopreserved PBMCs for TCR beta library preparation. Longitudinal blood samples from CLL patients on ibrutinib monotherapy were analyzed using high-throughput TCR beta sequencing. The patients were enrolled in a single-center, open-label phase 2 trial of ibrutinib monotherapy. Each clonotype received, on average, approximately 9.9x coverage in deep resolution sequencing performed on a MiSeq, where the target depth lay between 1 in 1 million and 1 in 200,000 T cells. TCR beta libraries were generated with the immunoSEQ hsTCRB Kit. From the authors' description of their analysis: ImmunoSEQ Data Assistant and ImmunoSEQ Analyzer were used for data analysis, and V, D and J genes were assigned according to IMGT definitions. Clonality, with values ranging from 0 to 1, was calculated as one minus the normalized Shannon entropy of productive rearrangement frequencies. Only overrepresented clonotypes making up at least 0.05% of each patient's repertoire were included in the public clonotype analysis. Some 13 repertoires from age-matched healthy donors, obtained from immuneACCESS, served as clonality controls. Sourced from immuneACCESS, this table was stored by TCRdb with only in-frame sequences that have V and J called. A share of the clones is absent; for the studies checked, an unresolved V gene accounts for under half, and the remainder has no known explanation. Clone size and the V and J calls come from that table; the DNA yielded D and trimming. Within this sample are about 50,000 clones, with roughly three fifths of them counted one time only. Approximately 27% of the sample goes to the ten largest clones.

The TCR was taken from a human donor with chronic lymphocytic leukemia. Sequencing used PBMCs, obtained after 24 months of ibrutinib treatment.

The CDR3 region has the sequence CASSPQATGNTIYF. The DNA reads TGTGCCAGCAGTCCCCAGGCTACAGGAAACACCATATATTTT. The V gene is TRBV27 and the J gene is TRBJ1-3; the D gene is unclear. CDR1 is given as MNHEY and CDR2 as SMNVEV, both from the germline V gene (reference sequence). Trimming costs V 5 bases and J 4 bases, and their ends lie 12 bases apart. The CDR3, from cysteine to phenylalanine, totals 14 residues. Of the read, only the CDR3 DNA is kept; its 42 bases are in frame from base 1.